A single sample gave rise to the 8 T cell receptor beta chains below, sequenced in a study of T cell responses to AZD1222 COVID-19 vaccine. Profiled with immunoSEQ multiplex PCR; TCRdb holds only in-frame clones, not every one. The sample carries under 200,000 clones, around 87% recorded once. Source: peripheral blood, taken on day 0 of MenACWY control vaccination. These receptors all come from an adult in good health.

The V and J genes are TRBV7-8 and TRBJ1-6, with D unresolved. The CDR3 covers 15 residues. Germline V CDR1 and CDR2: SGHVS, FQNEAQ. V gave up 4 bases and J gave up 0 bases, with 7 bases separating them. The CDR3 bases are TGTGCCAGCAGCTCGGGCAGCTCCTATAATTCACCCCTCCACTTT. It codes for CASSSGSSYNSPLHF.

This clone turned up a few times. V is TRBV28 and J is TRBJ2-1, with 7 bases that match TRBD2. This CDR3 contains 16 residues. Losses at the gene ends were 3 bases for V and 2 bases for J; bases not matched to a gene: 7. Germline V CDR1 and CDR2: MDHEN, SYDVKM. The CDR3 protein is CASSLTSAGAYNEQFF. The DNA of the CDR3 is TGTGCCAGCAGTTTGACCTCGGCGGGGGCCTACAATGAGCAGTTCTTC.

This clone was detected once. V is TRBV7-8 and J is TRBJ2-5, with 7 positions matching TRBD1. Germline values: CDR1 SGHVS, CDR2 FQNEAQ. The CDR3 is made up of 15 amino acids. V gave up 2 bases and J gave up 5 bases; unmatched junction bases: 8. The CDR3 nucleotides are TGTGCCAGCAGCTTACGAGGGGGCAGGGGGGAGACCCAGTACTTC. The encoded protein is CASSLRGGRGETQYF. The full variable domain, with the rest looked up from reference TRBV7-8 and TRBJ2-5, is GAGVSQSPRYKVAKRGQDVALRCDPISGHVSLFWYQQALGQGPEFLTYFQNEAQLDKSGLPSDRFFAERPEGSVSTLKIQRTQQEDSAVYLCASSLRGGRGETQYFGPGTRLLVL.

V is TRBV5-1 and J is TRBJ1-1, with 9 bases lining up with TRBD1. This CDR3 spans 15 amino acids. V shed 1 base, J shed 4 bases, and the junction held 5 bases outside the gene matches. Germline lookup yields CDR1 SGHRS and CDR2 YFSETQ. Here the CDR3 DNA reads TGCGCCAGCAGCTTGACAGGGGGCGAGGGCACTGAAGCTTTCTTT. It specifies CASSLTGGEGTEAFF.

This clone was seen a single time. The chain recombines TRBV9 with TRBJ2-1; maybe TRBD1 (5 bases). V shed 3 bases and J shed 7 bases, with 11 bases lying between them. The CDR3 runs to 13 residues. The V gene's germline CDR1 is SGDLS and CDR2 YYNGEE. The CDR3 reads CASSANQGNEQFF. CDR3 DNA: TGTGCCAGCAGCGCCAACCAGGGAAATGAGCAGTTCTTC.

The rearrangement links TRBV28 to TRBJ2-1, with 10 bases lining up with TRBD1. This CDR3 has 15 amino acids. J gave up 7 bases and V 6 bases, and 9 bases lay outside the gene matches. Germline CDR1 and CDR2: MDHEN and SYDVKM. CDR3 DNA sequence: TGTGCCAGCAGCCGCGACAGGGGGCTTGATAATGAGCAGTTCTTC. Protein sequence: CASSRDRGLDNEQFF.

The V gene is TRBV4-3, the J gene TRBJ2-5; TRBD2 matches 8 bases. V dropped 0 bases and J dropped 5; count of bases not matched to a gene: 8. Looked up from germline, CDR1 is LGHNA and CDR2 is YSLEER. This CDR3 has 16 amino acids. In nucleotides, the CDR3 is TGCGCCAGCAGCCAAGATATTAGCGGGGATAGGGAGACCCAGTACTTC. Translated, it gives CASSQDISGDRETQYF.

The chain couples TRBV7-6 to TRBJ2-7; 8 positions match TRBD1. CDR1 is SGHVS and CDR2 is FNYEAQ in the germline V gene. The length of the CDR3 is 15 residues. Trimming cost V 6 bases and J 2 bases; bases outside gene matches: 9. The CDR3 DNA follows: TGTGCCAGCAGTTCCGGGACAGGAAGTACCTACGAGCAGTACTTC. Its translation: CASSSGTGSTYEQYF.